Below are 14 T cell receptor beta chains sequenced from a single sample in a study of T cells in Graves' hyperthyroidism and ophthalmopathy. The CDR3 regions of TCR beta were amplified from RNA transcripts. An initial round of RT-PCR targeting the TCR CDR3 relied on the HTBI primer set. TCRdb re-analysed the multiplex PCR reads in MiXCR, keeping a single row per CDR3 protein. Among approximately 370,000 distinct CDR3 sequences listed, just under 15% were seen once. The source material was blood. The receptors stem from a woman aged 25 to 39 with Graves' hyperthyroidism.

The gene calls are TRBV20-1 and TRBJ2-5; 8 nucleotides line up with TRBD2. V lost 0 bases, J lost 4 bases, and 7 bases stayed unmatched. Germline CDR1 and CDR2: DFQATT and SNEGSKA (reference sequence). The CDR3 is made up of 15 amino acids. This chain's CDR3 is CSAREGKRGLETQYF. The CDR3 region has the DNA TGCAGTGCTAGAGAGGGCAAGCGGGGGTTAGAGACCCAGTACTTC.

For this clonotype: The junction and the germline gene differ at one end; a read error may be behind it. The chain carries TRBV5-1 and TRBJ2-1, with D tentatively TRBD1 (8 bases). CDR1 is SGHRS and CDR2 is YFSETQ in the germline V gene. CDR3 size: 14 residues. The CDR3 DNA follows: TGTGCCAGCAGTCACACAGGGGGGGGGCGTGAGCAGTTCTTC. It encodes CASSHTGGGREQFF.

This chain uses TRBV7-6 with TRBJ2-5, with D perhaps TRBD1 (6 bases). CDR1 is SGHVS and CDR2 is FNYEAQ in the germline V gene. V was cut by 5 bases and J by 1 base, with 11 bases left in between. There are 14 residues in the CDR3. The CDR3 loop reads CASSLGQTQETQYF. The CDR3, as DNA: TGTGCCAGCAGCCTAGGACAGACCCAAGAGACCCAGTACTTC.

At least ten counts were recorded for this clonotype. The chain is built from TRBV20-1 and TRBJ2-7; the match to TRBD2 covers 9 bases. CDR3 size: 15 residues. V gave up 5 bases and J gave up 2 bases; unmatched junction bases: 10. Germline V gene sequence: CDR1 DFQATT, CDR2 SNEGSKA (reference sequence). This chain's CDR3 is CSALSPSGATYEQYF. The CDR3 DNA reads TGCAGTGCTTTATCGCCTAGCGGGGCCACCTACGAGCAGTACTTC.

This clonotype was recorded at least ten times. The rearrangement joins TRBV18 to TRBJ2-1, with TRBD1 matching 7 bases. The CDR3 sequence is 16 residues long. Germline loops: CDR1 KGHSH, CDR2 LQKENI. J lost 0 bases, V lost 3 bases, and 5 bases had no gene match. The CDR3 DNA reads as TGTGCCAGCTCACCGAGACAGGGTAGCTCCTACAATGAGCAGTTCTTC. It yields the protein CASSPRQGSSYNEQFF.

This clonotype was observed a few times. This chain joins TRBV5-1 and TRBJ1-1; 11 bases match TRBD1. The CDR3 spans 14 residues. V gave up 4 bases and J gave up 6 bases; unmatched junction bases: 5. Germline values: CDR1 SGHRS, CDR2 YFSETQ. The CDR3 reads CASSPEGQGAEAFF. The CDR3 DNA sequence: TGCGCCAGCAGCCCTGAGGGACAGGGGGCTGAAGCTTTCTTT.

This clonotype has only a few counts. The V and J genes are TRBV18 and TRBJ2-2; D unresolved. V was clipped by 1 base and J by 0 bases, with 6 bases between them. The CDR3 has 15 residues. CDR1 is KGHSH, CDR2 LQKENI, per germline. This CDR3 is CASSPLAANTGELFF. The CDR3 DNA reads as TGTGCCAGCTCACCACTGGCGGCGAACACCGGGGAGCTGTTTTTT.

The sample holds many counts of this clonotype. This chain joins TRBV2 and TRBJ1-2; TRBD1 matches 8 bases. CDR1 and CDR2 (germline): SNHLY, FYNNEI. The junction had 10 bases not matched to a gene; V was cut back by 3 bases and J by 7 bases. The CDR3 is 15 residues long. The CDR3: CASSDSGRGPLGYTF. CDR3 DNA: TGTGCCAGCAGTGACTCTGGCAGGGGGCCCCTTGGCTACACCTTC.

The chain uses TRBV7-8 and TRBJ1-2, with a weak D call TRBD1 (5 bases). V lost 1 base and J 8 bases, leaving 14 bases between the germline ends. CDR3 size: 14 residues. Germline V gene sequence: CDR1 SGHVS, CDR2 FQNEAQ. The CDR3 DNA sequence: TGTGCCAGCAGCTTAGAGTCCGGGGCCGGGGGCTACACCTTC. It specifies CASSLESGAGGYTF.

The table lists this clonotype with a few counts. This rearrangement joins TRBV13 to TRBJ2-1, with TRBD2 identical over 14 bases. CDR3 length: 18 residues. The germline gives CDR1 PRHDT, CDR2 FYEKMQ (reference sequence). After removal of 4 bases from V and 5 bases from J, the junction contained 10 bases not matched to a gene. The CDR3 reads CASSSTSGRGQNHNEQFF. Here the CDR3 DNA reads TGTGCCAGCAGCTCGACTAGCGGGAGGGGACAGAATCACAATGAGCAGTTCTTC.

The chain recombines TRBV20-1 with TRBJ1-5, with D possibly being TRBD1 (5 bases). The germline V and J ends were trimmed by 3 bases and 4 bases, with 13 bases remaining between them. Germline V gives CDR1 DFQATT, CDR2 SNEGSKA (reference sequence). This CDR3 has 14 residues. CDR3 loop: CSASPQGPNQPQHF. The CDR3 region has the DNA TGCAGTGCTAGCCCGCAGGGACCTAATCAGCCCCAGCATTTT.

This clonotype appeared a few times. This CDR3 reads CASSNLGDLNSPLHF. In DNA, the CDR3 is TGTGCCAGCAGTAATTTAGGGGACCTTAATTCACCCCTCCACTTT. V gene TRBV28 combines with J gene TRBJ1-6; D possibly corresponds to TRBD1 (5 bases). In germline, CDR1 is MDHEN, CDR2 SYDVKM. This CDR3 has 15 residues. The V end lost 5 bases, the J end lost 6 bases, and 14 bases lay between the germline ends.

This clonotype has more than one count but fewer than ten. The chain employs TRBV20-1 and TRBJ2-7, with 13 bases matching TRBD2. CDR3 length equals 15 residues. CDR1 is DFQATT and CDR2 is SNEGSKA in the germline V gene (reference sequence). Trimming removed 6 bases from V and 2 bases from J; junction bases left unmatched: 7. In nucleotides, the CDR3 is TGCAGTGCCCAGACTAGCGGGAGGCAAACCTACGAGCAGTACTTC. Its protein is CSAQTSGRQTYEQYF.

The V and J genes are TRBV18 and TRBJ1-6, with D tentatively TRBD1 (6 bases). The CDR3 has 14 amino acids. Per germline, CDR1 KGHSH and CDR2 LQKENI. Trimming stripped 3 bases from V and 10 bases from J, with 13 bases between. The CDR3, as DNA: TGTGCCAGCTCACCGACCTCAGGGGAATCACCCCTCCACTTT. This gives the protein CASSPTSGESPLHF.